This T cell receptor beta chain was found in a study of blood T cell repertoires in COVID-19. The repertoire was sequenced with immunoSEQ multiplex PCR; TCRdb's copy has only in-frame clones and lacks some. The table shows more than 200,000 clones, with 80% to 90% occurring only once. Living in about two dozen US areas, the participants were between roughly 18 and 95 years of age. CDR3 length equals 16 residues. Germline assignment: CDR1 MNHNS and CDR2 SASEGT. The junction had 8 bases not matched to a gene; V was cut back by 2 bases and J by 2 bases. The chain is built from TRBV6-1 and TRBJ1-1; 7 bases are shared with TRBD1. The receptor was isolated from a woman aged 25-40 years who had recovered from COVID-19. Sequencing used PBMCs or T cells enriched from blood (not recorded which). CDR3 sequence (DNA): TGTGCCAGCAGTGAAAACGAGGGGGCCTATAACACTGAAGCTTTCTTT. Translated, it gives CASSENEGAYNTEAFF.